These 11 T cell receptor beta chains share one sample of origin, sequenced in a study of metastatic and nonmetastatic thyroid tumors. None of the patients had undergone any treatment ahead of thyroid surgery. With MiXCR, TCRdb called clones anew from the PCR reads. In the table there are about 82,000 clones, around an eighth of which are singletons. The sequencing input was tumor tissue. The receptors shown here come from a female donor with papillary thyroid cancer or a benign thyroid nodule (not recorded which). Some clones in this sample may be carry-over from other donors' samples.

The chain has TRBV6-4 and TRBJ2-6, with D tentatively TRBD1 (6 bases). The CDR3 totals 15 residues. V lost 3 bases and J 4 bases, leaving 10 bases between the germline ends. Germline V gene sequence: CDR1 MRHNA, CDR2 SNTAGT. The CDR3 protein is CASSEDSWGANVLTF. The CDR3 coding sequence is TGTGCCAGCAGTGAGGACAGCTGGGGGGCCAACGTCCTGACTTTC.

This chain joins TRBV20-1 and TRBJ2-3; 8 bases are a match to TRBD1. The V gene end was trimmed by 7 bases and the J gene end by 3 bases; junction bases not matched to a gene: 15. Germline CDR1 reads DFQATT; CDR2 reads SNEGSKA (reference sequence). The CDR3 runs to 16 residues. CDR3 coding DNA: TGCAGTGATGGAAGCTTCAGGGGGCGAGGAACAGATACGCAGTATTTT. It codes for CSDGSFRGRGTDTQYF.

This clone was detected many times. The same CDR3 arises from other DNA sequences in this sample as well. The chain's CDR3 is CASSRLGPGDEKLFF. In DNA, the CDR3 is TGTGCCAGCAGCCGGTTGGGGCCGGGGGATGAAAAACTGTTTTTT. The chain combines TRBV5-6 with TRBJ1-4; D is possibly TRBD1 (5 bases). Trimming took 4 bases from V and 6 from J, leaving 16 bases between them. From germline, CDR1 is SGHDT and CDR2 YYEEEE. This CDR3 contains 15 residues.

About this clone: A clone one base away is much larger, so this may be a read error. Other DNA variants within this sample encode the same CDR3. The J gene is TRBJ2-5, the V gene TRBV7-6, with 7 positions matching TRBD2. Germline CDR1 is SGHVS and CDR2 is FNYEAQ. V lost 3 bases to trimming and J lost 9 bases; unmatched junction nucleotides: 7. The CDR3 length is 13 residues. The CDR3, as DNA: TGTGCCAGCAGCTTTCGGGGGGATGCTGCCCAGTACTTC. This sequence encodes CASSFRGDAAQYF.

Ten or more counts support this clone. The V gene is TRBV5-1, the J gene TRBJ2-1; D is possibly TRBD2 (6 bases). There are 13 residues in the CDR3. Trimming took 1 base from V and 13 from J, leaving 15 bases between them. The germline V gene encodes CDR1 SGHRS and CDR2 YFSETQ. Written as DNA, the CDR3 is TGCGCCAGCAGCTTGATAACCCAGGGAGGCCAGTTCTTC. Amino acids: CASSLITQGGQFF.

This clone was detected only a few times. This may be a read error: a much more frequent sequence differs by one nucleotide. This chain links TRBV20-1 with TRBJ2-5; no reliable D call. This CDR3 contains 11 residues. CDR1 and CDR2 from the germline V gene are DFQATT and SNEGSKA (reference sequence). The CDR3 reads CSARTGETRYF. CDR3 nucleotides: TGCAGTGCTCGAACCGGAGAGACCCGGTACTTC.

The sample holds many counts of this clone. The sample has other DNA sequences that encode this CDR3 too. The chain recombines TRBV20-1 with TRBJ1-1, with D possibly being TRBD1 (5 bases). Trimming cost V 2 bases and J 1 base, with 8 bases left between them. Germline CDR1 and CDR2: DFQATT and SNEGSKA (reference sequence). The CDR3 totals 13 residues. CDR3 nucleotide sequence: TGCAGTGCTAGACTTGACAGGAACACTGAAGCTTTCTTT. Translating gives CSARLDRNTEAFF.

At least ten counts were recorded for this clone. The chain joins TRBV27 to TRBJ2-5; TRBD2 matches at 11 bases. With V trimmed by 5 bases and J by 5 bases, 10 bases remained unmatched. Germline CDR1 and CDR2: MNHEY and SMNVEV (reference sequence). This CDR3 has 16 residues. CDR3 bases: TGTGCCAGCAGTACCATACTAGCGGGAGACGGGGAGACCCAGTACTTC. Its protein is CASSTILAGDGETQYF.

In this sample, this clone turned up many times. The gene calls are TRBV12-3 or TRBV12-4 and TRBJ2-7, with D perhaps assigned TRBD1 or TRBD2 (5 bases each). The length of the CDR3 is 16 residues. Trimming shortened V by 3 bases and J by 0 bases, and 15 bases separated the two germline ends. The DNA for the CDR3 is TGTGCCAGCAGTTTCGCCACACGGGACCCCTCCTACGAGCAGTACTTC. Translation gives CASSFATRDPSYEQYF.

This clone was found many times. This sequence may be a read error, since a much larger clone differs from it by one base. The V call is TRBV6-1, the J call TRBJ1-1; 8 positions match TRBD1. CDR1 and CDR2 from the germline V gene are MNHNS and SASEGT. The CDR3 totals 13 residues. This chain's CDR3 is CASSVTGVTGAFF. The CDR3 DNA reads TGTGCCAGCAGCGTGACAGGGGTCACTGGAGCTTTCTTT.

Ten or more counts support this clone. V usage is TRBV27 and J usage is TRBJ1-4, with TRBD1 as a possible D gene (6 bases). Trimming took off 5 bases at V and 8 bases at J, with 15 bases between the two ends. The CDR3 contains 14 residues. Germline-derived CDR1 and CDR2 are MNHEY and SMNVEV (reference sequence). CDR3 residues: CASSKIGGEEKLFF. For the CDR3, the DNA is TGTGCCAGCAGTAAGATAGGGGGTGAGGAAAAACTGTTTTTT.